This entry concerns a single T cell receptor (beta chain). Its antigen is not known. Method: immunoSEQ multiplex PCR; TCRdb's copy keeps in-frame clones and lacks some. The table shows roughly 2,000,000 clones, with around 93% occurring only once. CD8 cells regarded as naive lacked CD45RO, were positively chosen for CCR7, and omitted terminally differentiated effector memory CD45RA+ cells. The record originates from a study of shared clonotypes between healthy human individuals. Overall study context: Researchers assigned three CD4 naive, three CD4 memory, two CD8 naive and one CD8 memory plate to each donor.

Germline CDR1 reads SGHAT; CDR2 reads FQNNGV. V lost 4 bases and J 3 bases, leaving 7 bases between the germline ends. The CDR3 spans 12 residues. Whole-study findings and limits: Non-shared clonotypes had lower generation probabilities than those shared by all four donors.

Sequenced: naive CD8+ T cells from PBMCs. This TCR was recovered from a man aged 18-30 years in good health. Some clones in this sample may be carry-over from other donors' samples. The J gene is TRBJ2-7, the V gene TRBV11-2, with D unclear. CDR3 loop: CASSSNDYEQYF. The CDR3 nucleotides are TGTGCCAGCAGCTCCAATGACTACGAGCAGTACTTC.